This TCR beta chain emerged from a study of metastatic and nonmetastatic thyroid tumors. Turning to the study itself: It was across blood and tumor or nodule tissue from malignant and benign thyroid patients that repertoires were compared. Study results and caveats: Significantly greater TCR beta diversity was reportedly found in malignant thyroid tumors than in benign nodules (in blood and tumor).

Remarks on this clone: Its antigen is unknown.

The V and J ends lost 8 bases and 2 bases, in that order; junction bases with no gene match: 5. Germline CDR1 MDHEN, CDR2 SYDVKM. The CDR3 is made up of 13 amino acids. Thyroid surgery was preceded by no treatment in any patient. Original processing methods: Clinicopathological groups supplied CDR3 differences that were used to build a distant-metastasis classifier for papillary thyroid cancer. TCRdb reprocessed the PCR reads using MiXCR. The V and J calls were not made by the authors but by TCRdb's processing. Here the sample spans roughly 33,000 clones, roughly a sixth being singletons. The sequenced sample consisted of blood. This TCR was recovered from a female donor with papillary thyroid cancer or a benign thyroid nodule (not recorded which). Some clones in this sample may be carry-over from other donors' samples. The V gene is TRBV28, the J gene TRBJ1-2; 7 positions agree with TRBD1. In nucleotides, the CDR3 is TGTGCCAGCGCGGAGACAGGGAACTATGGCTACACCTTC. Translated: CASAETGNYGYTF.